The 21 T cell receptor beta chains given below trace back to one sample, sequenced in a study of cytomegalovirus exposure and HLA in healthy donors (dated by TCRdb to 2017 to 2019). Library creation used the immunoSEQ multiplex PCR assay. A mixture of 60 forward primers for TCR Vbeta segments and 13 reverse primers for TCR Jbeta segments was used in the multiplex PCR. TCRdb's version of the immuneACCESS table is confined to in-frame rearrangements and falls short of the full clone set. An unresolved V gene accounts for under half of the shortfall where checked; the remainder is of unknown origin. For this sample the table gives 110,000 to 150,000 clones, of which about 77% were detected only once. Clones ranked in the top ten supply nearly 4% of the sample. The sample comprised PBMCs. Receptors originate from a male donor in good health and CMV-seronegative.

The chain has TRBV2 and TRBJ2-5; D perhaps matches TRBD1 (5 bases). The germline gives CDR1 SNHLY, CDR2 FYNNEI. The CDR3 consists of 11 residues. The V end lost 11 bases, the J end lost 5 bases, and 12 bases lay between the germline ends. The CDR3 DNA sequence: TGTGCCTCACAGGAGCAGGAGACCCAGTACTTC. As protein: CASQEQETQYF. The entire variable domain, with the rest obtained from reference TRBV2 and TRBJ2-5, is as follows: EPEVTQTPSHQVTQMGQEVILRCVPISNHLYFYWYRQILGQKVEFLVSFYNNEISEKSEIFDDQFSVERPDGSNFTLKIRSTKLEDSAMYFCASQEQETQYFGPGTRLLVL.

The chain carries TRBV6-6 and TRBJ1-2, with TRBD1 matching over 8 bases. The V gene's germline CDR1 is MNHNY and CDR2 SVGAGI (reference sequence). This CDR3 is 12 amino acids long. Trimming removed 7 bases from V and 7 bases from J; junction bases left unmatched: 5. The CDR3, as DNA: TGTGCCAGCACAGGGGGCGTGGGTGGCTACACCTTC. Translating it yields CASTGGVGGYTF.

This clone has just one count. J is TRBJ2-7 and V is TRBV6-1, with TRBD1 matching 7 bases. V shed 8 bases and J 10 bases; nucleotides not matched to a gene: 20. This CDR3 spans 15 amino acids. CDR1 is MNHNS, CDR2 SASEGT, per germline. CDR3 nucleotides: TGTGCCAGCCAATTCGACAGGGCCAGTCTAGCCCCCCAGTACTTC. Protein: CASQFDRASLAPQYF.

This clone was counted many times. The chain carries TRBV6-1 and TRBJ2-1, with a weak D call TRBD2 (5 bases). The germline V and J ends were trimmed by 2 bases and 0 bases, with 8 bases remaining between them. CDR1 MNHNS and CDR2 SASEGT come from the germline V gene. The CDR3 covers 15 residues. The CDR3 loop is CASSEQAGSYNEQFF. The CDR3 bases are TGTGCCAGCAGTGAACAGGCGGGCTCCTACAATGAGCAGTTCTTC.

This clone was detected only a few times. The chain carries TRBV29-1 and TRBJ1-1, with 11 bases aligning to TRBD1. The germline V gene encodes CDR1 SQVTM and CDR2 ANQGSEA. V gave up 4 bases and J gave up 4 bases; unmatched junction bases: 2. The CDR3 extends over 13 amino acids. The CDR3 nucleotides read TGCAGCGTTGTAGGGACAGGGGGCACTGAAGCTTTCTTT. Translating it yields CSVVGTGGTEAFF.

In DNA, the CDR3 is TGTGCCAGCAGCCCTAACCCACAGGTGTACAATGAGCAGTTCTTC. This encodes CASSPNPQVYNEQFF. This chain links TRBV7-2 with TRBJ2-1; perhaps TRBD1 as D (5 bases). V shed 5 bases and J shed 4 bases, with 15 bases lying between them. The CDR3 consists of 15 residues. The germline gives CDR1 SGHTA, CDR2 FQGNSA.

V gene TRBV5-1 combines with J gene TRBJ2-3, with 7 bases that match TRBD2. CDR1 is SGHRS, CDR2 YFSETQ, per germline. V shed 4 bases, J shed 0 bases, and the junction held 8 bases outside the gene matches. The CDR3 is 16 amino acids. In DNA form, the CDR3 reads TGCGCCAGCAGCAGGCCTAGCGGCCAGAGCACAGATACGCAGTATTTT. This codes for CASSRPSGQSTDTQYF.

This clone showed up just once. The chain has TRBV13 and TRBJ1-6; D not resolved. V was trimmed by 1 base and J by 9 bases, leaving 19 bases between them. This CDR3 comprises 17 residues. Germline V lookup: CDR1 PRHDT, CDR2 FYEKMQ (reference sequence). The CDR3 reads CASSLEVGGEGSSPLHF. The CDR3 DNA follows: TGTGCCAGCAGCTTAGAAGTAGGTGGTGAGGGTTCTTCACCCCTCCACTTT.

V is TRBV27 and J is TRBJ2-7; TRBD1 matches 7 bases. This CDR3 contains 14 residues. Germline V gene lookup returns CDR1 MNHEY and CDR2 SMNVEV (reference sequence). V was clipped by 3 bases and J by 2 bases; unmatched bases: 4. The CDR3 nucleotides are TGTGCCAGCAGTTTTAGGGGGCAGGCCTACGAGCAGTACTTC. Protein sequence: CASSFRGQAYEQYF.

The V call is TRBV5-4, the J call TRBJ2-1, with 9 bases matching TRBD2. Per germline, CDR1 SGHNT and CDR2 YYREEE (reference sequence). The CDR3 has 15 amino acids. Unmatched junction bases numbered 8, after V lost 3 bases and J lost 7 bases. CDR3 sequence reads: CASSSGAGGSNEQFF. CDR3 nucleotide sequence: TGTGCCAGCAGCTCTGGAGCGGGGGGTTCGAATGAGCAGTTCTTC.

J is TRBJ1-5 and V is TRBV27; 7 bases agree with TRBD1. This CDR3 region has 14 residues. Germline V gene data show CDR1 as MNHEY and CDR2 as SMNVEV (reference sequence). V lost 2 bases and J lost 3; bases outside the gene matches: 1. CDR3 DNA sequence: TGTGCCAGCAGTTTACAGGGGGACAATCAGCCCCAGCATTTT. As protein: CASSLQGDNQPQHF.

The J gene is TRBJ2-5, the V gene TRBV30; a weak D match, TRBD2 (6 bases). Between the trimmed V and J ends, which lost 1 base and 1 base, there was a span of 7 bases. Looked up from germline, CDR1 is GTSNPN and CDR2 is SVGIG (reference sequence). The CDR3 is made up of 13 amino acids. The chain's CDR3 is CAWSGTTQETQYF. CDR3 sequence (DNA): TGTGCCTGGAGTGGGACTACCCAAGAGACCCAGTACTTC.

The rearrangement joins TRBV10-1 to TRBJ2-5; 7 bases align to TRBD1. CDR3 length: 14 residues. The V gene's germline CDR1 is WNHNN and CDR2 SYGVQD (reference sequence). The V and J ends lost 5 bases and 2 bases, in that order; junction bases with no gene match: 5. The CDR3 DNA sequence: TGCGCCAGCAGTAAAGGGGACAGTCAAGAGACCCAGTACTTC. It yields the protein CASSKGDSQETQYF.

This clone came up once. A read error may account for a junction end that differs from germline. This chain links TRBV2 with TRBJ2-4; 9 positions agree with TRBD1. Germline V gene lookup returns CDR1 SNHLY and CDR2 FYNNEI. The CDR3 contains 16 residues. The CDR3 DNA sequence: TGTGCCAGCAGTGAAAACTTGGGACAGGGAAAAAACAGTCAGTACTTC. Amino acid sequence: CASSENLGQGKNSQYF.

For this clone: The junction differs from germline at one of its ends, possibly a read error. J is TRBJ2-7 and V is TRBV2; 12 nucleotides align to TRBD2. Per germline, CDR1 SNHLY and CDR2 FYNNEI. This CDR3 spans 14 amino acids. The CDR3 sequence is CASSDVASGRASRF. CDR3 nucleotides: TGTGCCAGCAGTGATGTGGCTAGCGGGAGGGCCAGTCGGTTC.

This chain links TRBV4-1 with TRBJ2-7, with 7 positions matching TRBD2. This CDR3 is 15 amino acids long. Germline V gene data show CDR1 as MGHRA and CDR2 as YSYEKL. V shed 2 bases and J 1 base; nucleotides not matched to a gene: 5. As DNA, the CDR3 is TGCGCCAGCAGCCAAACGGCTAGCGGTTCCTACGAGCAGTACTTC. Its translation: CASSQTASGSYEQYF.

The chain has TRBV6-4 and TRBJ2-1; possibly TRBD2 for D (5 bases). The CDR3 extends over 14 amino acids. V was pared by 4 bases and J by 8 bases, with 15 bases between. The germline V gene has CDR1 MRHNA and CDR2 SNTAGT. In DNA, the CDR3 is TGTGCCAGCAGTGTTGAGACCCCGGGGTATGAGCAGTTCTTC. Encoded protein: CASSVETPGYEQFF.

This clone was observed a single time. The chain joins TRBV28 to TRBJ2-7; 13 bases line up with TRBD2. Trimming removed 4 bases from V and 7 bases from J; junction bases left unmatched: 7. Per germline, CDR1 MDHEN and CDR2 SYDVKM. The length of the CDR3 is 15 residues. Written as DNA, the CDR3 is TGTGCCAGCAGTTCCGGACTAGCGGGAGTAGGAGAGCAGTACTTC. Translation: CASSSGLAGVGEQYF.

The chain carries TRBV5-1 and TRBJ2-2, with 10 nucleotides matching TRBD1. J gave up 2 bases and V 0 bases, and 7 bases lay outside the gene matches. CDR1 is SGHRS and CDR2 is YFSETQ in the germline V gene. The CDR3 loop spans 18 amino acids. The CDR3 loop reads CASSLAMTGGANTGELFF. The CDR3 DNA reads as TGCGCCAGCAGCTTGGCGATGACAGGGGGCGCAAACACCGGGGAGCTGTTTTTT.

This rearrangement joins TRBV5-4 to TRBJ2-3, with a weak D call TRBD2 (6 bases). Germline V CDR1 and CDR2: SGHNT, YYREEE (reference sequence). The CDR3 runs to 16 residues. V lost 4 bases and J 5 bases, leaving 20 bases between the germline ends. CDR3 bases: TGTGCCAGCAGCGGCTCTGGGGGGACCACGGGAGATACGCAGTATTTT. Amino acid sequence: CASSGSGGTTGDTQYF.

The CDR3 DNA is TGTGCCAGCAGCCCATCTCAGACCTACAATGAGCAGTTCTTC. Amino acid sequence: CASSPSQTYNEQFF. The V call is TRBV7-3, the J call TRBJ2-1; unclear D gene. Per the germline V gene, CDR1 is SGHTA and CDR2 is FQGTGA. The CDR3 runs to 14 residues. V gave up 5 bases and J gave up 2 bases, with 10 bases separating them. Drawing the rest from reference TRBV7-3 and TRBJ2-1, the complete variable domain is GAGVSQTPSNKVTEKGKYVELRCDPISGHTALYWYRQSLGQGPEFLIYFQGTGAADDSGLPNDRFFAVRPEGSVSTLKIQRTERGDSAVYLCASSPSQTYNEQFFGPGTRLTVL.